This TCR beta chain was found in a study of beta chain features in type 1 diabetes (dated by TCRdb to 2016 to 2019). Broadly, across the study: Mean age, gender distribution, total cell number and subset yield did not differ between patients and healthy donors. Across all samples, approximately 100 million sorted cells were examined, and cell number per subset correlated strongly with RNA yield. The study compared the TCRB repertoires of sorted circulating CD4+ T cell subsets in recently diagnosed type 1 diabetes patients with those in matched healthy donors. Whereas all 30 or so donors provided naive and central memory subsets, regulatory and stem cell-like memory subsets were isolated from just 8 patients and about 8 healthy donors. The full study reports these points: Naive, central memory and regulatory TCRB repertoires appeared more similar among patients than among healthy donors. At VDJ recombination sites, type 1 diabetes patients had fewer insertions and more deleted nucleotides, which implies abnormalities in thymic rearrangement. PCR may preferentially amplify shorter templates, but because patient and control samples were amplified and corrected together, any resulting skew would affect both groups equally. A moderate but significant shortening of TCRB CDR3 length was observed in type 1 diabetes patients in all four CD4+ subsets. Sequencing cDNA rather than genomic DNA could over-represent highly expressing activated cells, although activation and CD3 levels did not differ between groups. HLA sub-analyses involved small numbers of individuals, so any influence of HLA type on TCRB rearrangement remained unresolved.

Each donor gave one peripheral blood draw, averaging roughly 120 mL, which was collected into heparinised tubes. Using a panel that included CD45RO, CCR7, CD25, CD127, CD95 and CD27, naive, central memory, regulatory and stem cell-like memory CD4+ T cells were sorted on a BD FACSAria II. All sorted populations exceeded 95% purity. PBMCs were isolated right away by Lymphoprep density gradient centrifugation and were stained directly, without culture. Samples were stained and sorted in pairs, with one healthy donor and one patient per experiment, so that batch effects were minimized. This clone was seen a few times. It lacks a known antigen. Base qualities are not recorded, but no much larger clone differs from it by a single base. The entire isolated RNA was reverse transcribed using the High Capacity cDNA Reverse Transcription Kit, and thus expressed TCRB transcripts were sequenced. Deep immunoSEQ sequencing was performed on naive, central memory and regulatory T cell samples, with an average of roughly 4 million total reads per sample. Sorted cells were lysed in RLT buffer, and RNA was extracted using DNase-treated RNeasy Micro or Mini kits according to cell number. To prevent cross-contamination, every cell subset was processed on its own, while patient and healthy donor samples were processed together. The immunoSEQ multiplex PCR was used to amplify TCRB sequences from cDNA, yielding 87-bp fragments that span the CDR3 region. Sequencing of the amplicons was done on the Illumina HiSeq platform. From the authors' description of their analysis: Synthetic template baselines were used to correct PCR bias computationally, reads within Hamming distance 2 were collapsed, and singletons that could not be merged were discarded. Reads were aligned against IMGT to assign V, D and J genes, CDR3 length and insertions or deletions at six rearrangement sites. Within each subset, clonotype counts were normalized to sorted cell number, and only after that were true diversity and Gini coefficients computed with the tcR R package. Repertoire sharing was quantified using the overlap coefficient calculated on TCRB nucleotide sequences. As a proxy for the pre-selection repertoire, out-of-frame TCRB sequences from naive cells were analyzed. TCRdb retrieved this table from immuneACCESS and kept in-frame rearrangements only. Not all clones are present; in checked studies, unresolved V genes account for under half, and no reason is known for the remainder. From that table come the V and J calls and clone size; the DNA was used to work out D and trimming. In all, the sample holds 600,000 to 700,000 clones, and around 12% of those were seen once. Clones ranked in the top ten supply around 0.12% of the sample.

V and J are truncated by 4 bases and 2 bases respectively, leaving an intervening sequence of 13 bases. The CDR3 measures 14 amino acids from cysteine to phenylalanine. The DNA shown is the 42-base CDR3, in frame from base 1. Taken from the germline V gene (reference sequence), the CDR1 and CDR2 loops are SGHKS and YYEKEE. The chain was built from TRBV5-5 and TRBJ2-7; the D segment could be TRBD1, given 7 matching bases. The TCR comes from a man in his thirties or forties with type 1 diabetes. What was sequenced was naive CD4+ T cells from blood. The label giving this sample's cell subset or site can be read as: true naive CD4+ T cells. The nucleotide sequence reads as follows: TGTGCCAGCAGCGGTGCAGGGGGGCCCTACGAGCAGTACTTC. This encodes CASSGAGGPYEQYF.